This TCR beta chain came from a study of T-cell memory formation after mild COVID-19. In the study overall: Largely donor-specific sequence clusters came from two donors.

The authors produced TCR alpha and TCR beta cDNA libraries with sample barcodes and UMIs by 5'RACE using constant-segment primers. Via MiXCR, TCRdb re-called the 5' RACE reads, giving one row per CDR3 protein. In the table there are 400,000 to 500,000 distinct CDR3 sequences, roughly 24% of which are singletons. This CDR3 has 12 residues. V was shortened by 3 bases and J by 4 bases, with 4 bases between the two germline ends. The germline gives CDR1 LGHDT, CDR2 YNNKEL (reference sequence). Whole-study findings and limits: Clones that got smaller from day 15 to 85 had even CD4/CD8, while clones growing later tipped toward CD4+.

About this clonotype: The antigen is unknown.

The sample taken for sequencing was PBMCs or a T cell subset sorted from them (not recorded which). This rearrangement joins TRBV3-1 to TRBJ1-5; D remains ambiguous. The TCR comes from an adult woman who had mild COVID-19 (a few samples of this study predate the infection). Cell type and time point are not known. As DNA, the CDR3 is TGTGCCAGCAGCCAGTGGAATCAGCCCCAGCATTTT. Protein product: CASSQWNQPQHF.